This T cell receptor (beta chain) was obtained from a study of CD8 T cells in Susac syndrome. It was with random hexamers that about 0.45 to 1 ug RNA was reverse transcribed. TCRdb passed the immunoSEQ multiplex PCR reads through MiXCR, listing each CDR3 protein once. This sample has tens of thousands of distinct CDR3 sequences, with 95% to 97% found just once. The origin of this receptor is a human donor with Susac syndrome. Input material: CD8+ T cells from PBMCs.

CDR3 sequence (DNA): TGCGCCAGCAGCTCCGGGACCTCGGGGGACATTCAGTACTTC. Translation gives CASSSGTSGDIQYF. This rearrangement joins TRBV5-1 to TRBJ2-4, with D perhaps TRBD2 (6 bases). V was shortened by 3 bases and J by 8 bases, with 15 bases between the two germline ends. Per the germline V gene, CDR1 is SGHRS and CDR2 is YFSETQ. The CDR3 extends over 14 amino acids.